Here is one T cell receptor beta chain with its context. The antigen it binds to is not known. No base quality information exists; no much larger clone differs at one position. The library was prepared using 5' RACE. The second PCR ran for about 7 to 11 cycles and used a J-beta primer mix along with a sample-barcoded 5' primer. Each TCR beta cDNA molecule received a unique molecular identifier from a template-switch 5' adaptor carrying 12 random nucleotides. At least 2.5 million CDR3-containing paired-end reads were obtained from each sample. First-strand cDNA synthesis was performed from all RNA using the Mint cDNA synthesis kit, with priming by a TRBC-specific oligonucleotide. After uracil-DNA glycosylase treatment, a first 18-cycle PCR used universal primers M1SS and BC2_uni_R on all cDNA. From the authors' description of their analysis: Normalization of each sample was performed by random selection of 1 million high-quality reads, each carrying a distinct molecular identifier. Instead of being binned into consensus sequences, reads with shared molecular identifiers were discarded. MiTCR, with a Q25 quality threshold and the strictest error-elimination algorithm, was used for CDR3 identification, clonotype clustering and error correction. A nonparametric unseen species model with Euler transformation was used to estimate lower-bound total TCR beta diversity. TCRdb reprocessed the public reads (quality trimming at Q25 with fastp, clone calling with MiXCR) and kept in-frame beta chains. Rows are unified per CDR3 protein, each entry keeping the most common DNA and genes. The V and J calls shown here were made by TCRdb, not taken from the authors' results. This sample comprises over 1,500,000 distinct CDR3 sequences, around 40% of them detected only once. About 21% of the sample is held by the ten biggest clonotypes.

The sample belongs to a study of blood T cells in healthy people across ages (dated by TCRdb to between 2015 and 2016). General notes on the study: In model experiments, template switching captured about one uniquely barcoded TCR beta cDNA molecule for every two T cells. To track age-related changes in TCR beta repertoire diversity, the study relied on deep sequencing normalized with unique cDNA molecular identifiers. Four age groups were formed from the donors: young (average approximately 15 years), middle-aged (just under 40), aged (roughly 58) and long-lived (around 82). Donors of different ages were randomly distributed across sequencing lanes to avoid experimental bias. Two additional independent replicas of 1 million unique cDNA reads from the same blood draw were analyzed for two donors (one aged 18 to 30 and one aged 80 or older).

Deletion took 4 bases off V and 0 bases off J, with a span of 12 bases between the germline ends. The CDR3, from cysteine to phenylalanine, totals 16 residues. Only the CDR3 part of the read is kept: 48 bases, read in frame from the first base. The germline V gene yields LGHNA for CDR1 and YSLEER for CDR2. Systemically healthy Caucasian individuals from Russia, around 39 in total and aged about 6 to 100 years, were included as donors. Approximately 9 milliliters of peripheral blood were collected from each donor into EDTA-treated Vacutainer tubes. Ficoll-Paque density-gradient centrifugation was used to isolate PBMCs, with at least 6.5 million per sample. Trizol reagent was used to extract total RNA from PBMCs, with at least 6 micrograms per sample. Naive CD45RAhigh/CD27high T cell percentages were measured by flow cytometry on a PBMC aliquot from every donor. The research as a whole found: There was a strong correlation between observed TCR beta diversity and the percentage of naive T cells measured by flow cytometry. Estimates of total diversity based on one million sequenced T cells were considered lower bounds and underestimates. Conclusive comparison of naive and antigen-experienced compartments was prevented by the profiling of bulk unsorted PBMCs. Compared with the aged group, the long-lived group had more naive CD4+ T cells, fewer expanded clones and increased TCR diversity, a pattern suggesting age selection. Observed TCR beta diversity per million T cells fell roughly linearly with age, and a significant reduction was already apparent by age about 43. Donor CMV infection status was unknown, potentially confounding age-related changes in expanded clonotypes.

This receptor chain uses TRBV4-3 and TRBJ1-4; no D segment can be confidently identified. This clonotype originated in a human donor in good health. Sequenced input: blood. This receptor has the CDR3 CASSLTSFSTNEKLFF. In nucleotides, the sequence is TGCGCCAGCAGCCTCACATCGTTCTCAACTAATGAAAAACTGTTTTTT.